The 21 T cell receptor beta chains below were found in one sample sequenced in a study of T cell responses to AZD1222 COVID-19 vaccine. Sequencing was performed with immunoSEQ multiplex PCR; in TCRdb, only in-frame clones are kept and a portion is missing. The repertoire has about 160,000 clones, around 89% of them found once; the top ten carry approximately 7.2%. Sequencing was performed on peripheral blood, taken on day 0 of AZD1222 vaccination. These receptors were obtained from an adult in good health.

This sequence joins TRBV27 and TRBJ2-1, with D perhaps TRBD1 or TRBD2 (5 bases each). Germline loops: CDR1 MNHEY, CDR2 SMNVEV (reference sequence). The V gene lost 11 bases and the J gene lost 8 bases, with 16 bases spanning the gap. The CDR3 consists of 12 residues. The CDR3 DNA follows: TGTGCCTCGCGCCGGGGCAGGGATGAGCAGTTCTTC. Protein: CASRRGRDEQFF.

The chain is built from TRBV5-5 and TRBJ2-1; no clear D. The germline CDR1 and CDR2 sequences are SGHKS and YYEKEE (reference sequence). Trimming removed 4 bases at V and 0 bases at J, with 8 bases between. The CDR3 runs 14 residues. DNA of the CDR3: TGTGCCAGCAGCCCCACAAGCTCCTACAATGAGCAGTTCTTC. It encodes CASSPTSSYNEQFF.

This chain links TRBV4-1 with TRBJ1-1; 8 nucleotides agree with TRBD1. Looked up from germline, CDR1 is MGHRA and CDR2 is YSYEKL. This CDR3 region has 16 residues. V lost 1 base to trimming and J lost 1 base; unmatched junction nucleotides: 5. The CDR3 nucleotides read TGCGCCAGCAGCCAAGGGCAGGGGGCGGCGAACACTGAAGCTTTCTTT. Translated, it gives CASSQGQGAANTEAFF.

The chain is built from TRBV5-1 and TRBJ1-2, with D possibly being TRBD1 (5 bases). V was trimmed by 5 bases and J by 4 bases, leaving 18 bases between them. The CDR3 extends over 15 amino acids. Germline loops: CDR1 SGHRS, CDR2 YFSETQ. CDR3 protein: CASRPTPDSVYGYTF. DNA of the CDR3: TGCGCCAGCAGACCGACACCCGACAGCGTCTATGGCTACACCTTC.

J is TRBJ2-3 and V is TRBV5-1; TRBD2 aligns across 14 bases. V lost 4 bases to trimming and J lost 6 bases; unmatched junction nucleotides: 7. This CDR3 spans 16 amino acids. Germline V gives CDR1 SGHRS, CDR2 YFSETQ. The CDR3: CASSLGLAGDLDTQYF. The CDR3 DNA follows: TGCGCCAGCAGCCTGGGACTAGCGGGGGACCTTGATACGCAGTATTTT.

The genes are TRBV2 and TRBJ2-3; 9 nucleotides line up with TRBD1. Germline CDR1 SNHLY, CDR2 FYNNEI. After removal of 2 bases from V and 1 base from J, the junction contained 1 base not matched to a gene. The CDR3 is 15 amino acids. The CDR3 DNA reads TGTGCCAGCAGTGAAAGGGACAGGGGCACAGATACGCAGTATTTT. This translates into CASSERDRGTDTQYF.

This chain joins TRBV27 and TRBJ2-1; TRBD2 matches at 8 bases. The trim removed 8 bases at V and 6 bases at J, leaving 18 bases unmatched. Per germline, CDR1 MNHEY and CDR2 SMNVEV (reference sequence). The CDR3 length is 17 residues. The CDR3 nucleotides read TGTGCCAGCTCCAAAGGCGAGGCTAGACGGGGGGGCAATGAGCAGTTCTTC. It encodes CASSKGEARRGGNEQFF.

J is TRBJ1-5 and V is TRBV5-5, with D possibly matching TRBD1 (5 bases). From germline, CDR1 is SGHKS and CDR2 YYEKEE (reference sequence). V shed 1 base and J shed 4 bases, with 12 bases lying between them. The CDR3 loop spans 15 amino acids. The CDR3 nucleotides read TGTGCCAGCAGCTTGTCACAGGCGATTAATCAGCCCCAGCATTTT. Translated: CASSLSQAINQPQHF.

This chain connects TRBV7-9 to TRBJ1-1, with TRBD1 as a possible D gene (5 bases). The CDR3 has 15 amino acids. CDR1 SEHNR and CDR2 FQNEAQ come from the germline V gene (reference sequence). Trimming removed 0 bases from V and 0 bases from J, with 8 bases in between. CDR3 sequence reads: CASSLADRMNTEAFF. The DNA of the CDR3 is TGTGCCAGCAGCTTAGCTGACAGAATGAACACTGAAGCTTTCTTT.

The genes are TRBV19 and TRBJ2-7, with 7 nucleotides matching TRBD2. This CDR3 region has 16 residues. In germline, CDR1 is LNHDA, CDR2 SQIVND (reference sequence). Trimming took 2 bases from V and 5 from J; bases not matched to a gene: 12. CDR3 in amino acids: CASSISQIGGSDEQYF. The CDR3, as DNA: TGTGCCAGTAGTATATCCCAGATCGGGGGGTCCGACGAGCAGTACTTC.

The chain has TRBV28 and TRBJ2-1; 9 positions match TRBD1. Germline-derived CDR1 and CDR2 are MDHEN and SYDVKM. Trimming at V came to 6 bases and at J to 0 bases, leaving 9 bases not matched to a gene. The CDR3 totals 17 residues. The CDR3 nucleotides read TGTGCCAGCAGCCGCGGACAGGGGACTTTCTCCTACAATGAGCAGTTCTTC. It specifies CASSRGQGTFSYNEQFF.

This clone occurred a few times. The chain's CDR3 is CASKAESYNEQFF. The CDR3 nucleotides are TGTGCCAGCAAGGCGGAATCCTACAATGAGCAGTTCTTC. This chain uses TRBV6-5 with TRBJ2-1, with D unclear. The V gene's germline CDR1 is MNHEY and CDR2 SVGAGI. The CDR3 extends over 13 amino acids. V lost 7 bases, J lost 1 base, and 8 bases lay in between.

The rearrangement uses TRBV18 and TRBJ1-3, with 7 bases aligning to TRBD1. The germline V gene has CDR1 KGHSH and CDR2 LQKENI. The CDR3 has 16 residues. After removal of 3 bases from V and 0 bases from J, the junction contained 5 bases not matched to a gene. The CDR3 is CASSPGQPNSGNTIYF. The CDR3 DNA follows: TGTGCCAGCTCACCGGGACAGCCCAACTCTGGAAACACCATATATTTT.

The rearrangement joins TRBV6-5 to TRBJ1-5; no reliable D call. V shed 11 bases and J shed 0 bases, with 8 bases lying between them. This CDR3 is built from 12 residues. CDR1 is MNHEY, CDR2 SVGAGI, per germline. The CDR3 DNA is TGTGCCGGCGGGATTAGCAATCAGCCCCAGCATTTT. Its protein product is CAGGISNQPQHF.

The V and J genes are TRBV7-2 and TRBJ1-2; D gene ambiguous. Trimming removed 5 bases from V and 1 base from J, with 14 bases in between. There are 15 residues in the CDR3. Germline lookup yields CDR1 SGHTA and CDR2 FQGNSA. CDR3 sequence (DNA): TGTGCCAGCAGCAAAACTCAACCCCTTAACTATGGCTACACCTTC. Protein product: CASSKTQPLNYGYTF.

Only one count was recorded for this clone. The J gene is TRBJ2-3, the V gene TRBV19; the match to TRBD2 covers 9 bases. Germline loops: CDR1 LNHDA, CDR2 SQIVND (reference sequence). CDR3 length: 17 residues. After removal of 5 bases from V and 6 bases from J, the junction contained 15 bases not matched to a gene. CDR3 loop: CASSLEGLAGGPDTQYF. Written as DNA, the CDR3 is TGTGCCAGTAGTTTGGAGGGTCTCGCGGGGGGGCCGGATACGCAGTATTTT.

The DNA of the CDR3 is TGTGCCAGCAGACAGGTCGGGGGGGAGACCCAGTACTTC. It codes for CASRQVGGETQYF. V is TRBV12-3 or TRBV12-4 and J is TRBJ2-5; 7 nucleotides agree with TRBD2. The CDR3 is made up of 13 amino acids. V was pared by 6 bases and J by 5 bases, with 6 bases of the junction left unmatched.

V gene TRBV9 combines with J gene TRBJ2-5, with unresolved D. Germline lookup yields CDR1 SGDLS and CDR2 YYNGEE. V was clipped by 0 bases and J by 7 bases, with 16 bases between them. The length of the CDR3 is 15 residues. CDR3 sequence reads: CASSVENVPLGTQYF. CDR3 DNA: TGTGCCAGCAGCGTAGAGAACGTTCCGCTCGGGACCCAGTACTTC.

V usage is TRBV27 and J usage is TRBJ2-2; the match to TRBD2 covers 8 bases. The V gene end was trimmed by 6 bases and the J gene end by 1 base; junction bases not matched to a gene: 7. The V gene's germline CDR1 is MNHEY and CDR2 SMNVEV (reference sequence). The CDR3 has 16 residues. The CDR3 protein is CASRYLAGGNTGELFF. CDR3 sequence (DNA): TGTGCCAGCAGATACCTAGCGGGCGGGAACACCGGGGAGCTGTTTTTT.

The chain uses TRBV20-1 and TRBJ2-5; D is uncertain. The CDR3 loop spans 10 amino acids. Deletions cut 0 bases from V and 7 bases from J, with 3 bases between. The germline V gene has CDR1 DFQATT and CDR2 SNEGSKA (reference sequence). The CDR3 nucleotides read TGCAGTGCTAGAGACGGGACCCAGTACTTC. Translating gives CSARDGTQYF.

The chain combines TRBV14 with TRBJ1-2; D gene unclear. V lost 1 base to trimming and J lost 9 bases, with 12 bases between them. Germline loops: CDR1 SGHDN, CDR2 FVKESK. The CDR3 covers 13 residues. CDR3 in DNA: TGTGCCAGCAGCCAAGTAGGCAGGCAAAGCTACACCTTC. Encoded protein: CASSQVGRQSYTF.